This record looks at one TCR beta chain sequence and its context. The germline CDR1 and CDR2 sequences are LNHDA and SQIVND (reference sequence). CDR3 size: 17 residues. V was pared by 9 bases and J by 0 bases, with 6 bases of the junction left unmatched. These data come from a study of blood T cell repertoires in COVID-19. Overall study context: Acute-phase and convalescent COVID-19 samples originated in the United States, Italy and Spain.

Sequenced by immunoSEQ multiplex PCR; TCRdb stores in-frame clones only, minus some. The sample gives a few hundred thousand clones, roughly 90% of which show up once; under 10% is in the top ten. V is TRBV19 and J is TRBJ1-6; TRBD1 aligns across 12 bases. The sequenced material came from PBMCs or T cells enriched from blood (not recorded which). The receptor was isolated from a man in his forties or fifties who had recovered from COVID-19. The CDR3 nucleotides are TGTGCCAGCGGGACAGGGGGCTCCGGCTCCTATAATTCACCCCTCCACTTT. Protein product: CASGTGGSGSYNSPLHF.